This TCR beta chain emerged from a study of graft-versus-host responses after intestinal transplantation. About the study: Induction using anti-thymocyte globulin, followed by tacrolimus and steroids for roughly 3 years, was given to all recipients.

As regards this clone: The antigen is undetermined.

V dropped 2 bases and J dropped 2; count of bases not matched to a gene: 6. The CDR3 is made up of 15 amino acids. CDR1 is MNHNS and CDR2 is SASEGT in the germline V gene. Data came from immunoSEQ multiplex PCR; TCRdb stores just in-frame clones and leaves some out. The sample has about 120,000 clones; just over 90% are singletons. Findings of the study overall: The marrow of recipients harbored GvH clones, and ileum or blood showed some of them first. Early post-transplant HvG declines tracked with peak circulating GvH clone levels.

This material consisted of unstimulated CD4+ T cells sorted from spleen or lymph node cells, taken before intestinal transplant. This TCR came from a human donor who received an intestinal transplant. The rearrangement links TRBV6-1 to TRBJ2-7; 7 bases agree with TRBD2. The CDR3 nucleotides read TGTGCCAGCAGTGAACGACCGGGGGGAGCCTACGAGCAGTACTTC. Its protein is CASSERPGGAYEQYF.